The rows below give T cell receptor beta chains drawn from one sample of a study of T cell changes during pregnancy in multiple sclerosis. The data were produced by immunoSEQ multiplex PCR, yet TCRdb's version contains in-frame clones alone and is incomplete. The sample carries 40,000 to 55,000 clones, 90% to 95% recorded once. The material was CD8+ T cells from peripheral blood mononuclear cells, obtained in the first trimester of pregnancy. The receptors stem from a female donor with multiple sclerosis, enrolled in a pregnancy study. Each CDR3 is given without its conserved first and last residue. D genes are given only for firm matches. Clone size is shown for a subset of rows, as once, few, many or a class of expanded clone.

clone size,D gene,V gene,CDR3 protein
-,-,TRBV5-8,ASNSREQKETQY
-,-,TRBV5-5,ASSLGANYGYT
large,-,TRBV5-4,ASSGGAGSGANSPLH
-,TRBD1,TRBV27,ASSSTGGGQPQH
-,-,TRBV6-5,ASSPFNGAGELF
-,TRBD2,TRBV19,ASSPQGLAGGDEQF
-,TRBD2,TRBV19,ATRLMFGGAESGELF
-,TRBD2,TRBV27,ASSYGLAGWNEQF
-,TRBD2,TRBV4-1,ASSQVLADYNEQF
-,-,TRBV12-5,ASGLAITEAF
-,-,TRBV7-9,ASRYNNEQF
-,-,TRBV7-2,ASSGLGKNYGYT
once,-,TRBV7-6,ASSLGADAGANVLT
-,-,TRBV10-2,ASSSPGRANEKLF
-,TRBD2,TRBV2,ASSDSGGPLDGELF
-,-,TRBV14,ASSQYASENNEQF
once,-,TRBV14,ASSPPHRPINSPLH
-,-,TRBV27,ASSPFTGNRVETQY
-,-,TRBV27,ASRLGSFSYNEQF
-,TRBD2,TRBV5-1,ASSSPWGGTSGYNEQF
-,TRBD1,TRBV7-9,ASSQGASGLTYEQY
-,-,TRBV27,ASSPSAGSDTEAF
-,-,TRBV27,ASSPGGRQSGYT
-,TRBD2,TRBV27,ASRRTSLLLLDTGELF